This T cell receptor beta chain was captured by sequencing in a study of blood T cell repertoires in COVID-19. Study summary: T cells, B-cell-depleted T cells, or PBMCs provided the cDNA or gDNA that served as material.

The CDR3 runs to 13 residues. V dropped 0 bases and J dropped 2 bases, with 6 bases sitting between them. The germline V gene encodes CDR1 SGHKS and CDR2 YYEKEE (reference sequence). Per the study methods: Nucleated cell number was recorded as an estimate derived from reference gene primer amplification. Assay: immunoSEQ multiplex PCR; the TCRdb copy retains only in-frame clones and omits some. That table is the source of V, J and clone size, and D and trimming were worked out from the DNA. Of 150,000 to 200,000 clones listed, approximately 80% are singletons. This clone came up once. Sequencing input: PBMCs or T cells enriched from blood (not recorded which). The TCR sequence derives from an older woman who had recovered from COVID-19. The rearrangement joins TRBV5-5 to TRBJ2-7, with D possibly being TRBD1 (6 bases). The chain's CDR3 is CASSLGGPYEQYF. The DNA for the CDR3 is TGTGCCAGCAGCTTGGGGGGGCCCTACGAGCAGTACTTC.